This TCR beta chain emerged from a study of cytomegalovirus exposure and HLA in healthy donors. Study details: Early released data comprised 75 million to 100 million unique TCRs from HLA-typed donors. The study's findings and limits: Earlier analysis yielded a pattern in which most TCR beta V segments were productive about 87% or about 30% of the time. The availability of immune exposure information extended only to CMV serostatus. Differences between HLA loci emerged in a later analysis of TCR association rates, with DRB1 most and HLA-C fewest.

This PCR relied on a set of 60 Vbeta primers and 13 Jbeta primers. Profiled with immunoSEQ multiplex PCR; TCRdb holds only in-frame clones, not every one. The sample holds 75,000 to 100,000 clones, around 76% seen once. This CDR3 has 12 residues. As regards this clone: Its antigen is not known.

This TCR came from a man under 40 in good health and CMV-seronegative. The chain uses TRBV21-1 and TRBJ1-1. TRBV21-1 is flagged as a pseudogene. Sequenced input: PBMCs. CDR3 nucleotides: TGTGCCAGGAGCCCTCCCAACACTGAAGCTTTCTTT. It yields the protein CARSPPNTEAFF.